The 14 T cell receptor beta chains reported below all come from one sample, sequenced in a study of preoperative IRX-2 immunotherapy in early breast cancer. Treatment given: preoperative locoregional IRX-2 cytokine immunotherapy. The assay was immunoSEQ multiplex PCR, and TCRdb's table has in-frame clones only and misses some. Among approximately 96,000 clones listed, 75% to 90% were seen once. The sequences come from tumor tissue, collected after IRX-2 immunotherapy. These receptors originate from a human donor with breast cancer.

This clone was seen a single time. The CDR3 loop reads CASSPQTGLNTEAFF. CDR3 nucleotides: TGTGCCAGCTCCCCCCAGACAGGGCTGAACACTGAAGCTTTCTTT. The gene calls are TRBV18 and TRBJ1-1, with TRBD1 matching 7 bases. Losses at the gene ends were 6 bases for V and 0 bases for J; bases not matched to a gene: 7. The CDR3 consists of 15 residues. Germline V CDR1 and CDR2: KGHSH, LQKENI.

This clone is a singleton in its sample. The genes are TRBV28 and TRBJ1-3; 7 positions match TRBD1. J lost 6 bases, V lost 5 bases, and 10 bases had no gene match. The V gene's germline CDR1 is MDHEN and CDR2 SYDVKM. This CDR3 region has 15 residues. The CDR3 loop is CASSPPGTALNTIYF. The CDR3, as DNA: TGTGCCAGCAGTCCACCCGGGACAGCACTAAACACCATATATTTT.

In this sample, this clone turned up once. The genes are TRBV18 and TRBJ1-2; TRBD1 is a possible D gene (5 bases). CDR3 length equals 14 residues. Looked up from germline, CDR1 is KGHSH and CDR2 is LQKENI. V was clipped by 4 bases and J by 8 bases, with 17 bases between them. The CDR3 protein is CASSRGTDLMGYTF. CDR3 DNA sequence: TGTGCCAGCTCACGAGGGACGGACCTGATGGGCTACACCTTC.

The chain has TRBV7-7 and TRBJ2-6; D might be TRBD1 or TRBD2, each matching 5 bases. This CDR3 spans 17 amino acids. Germline-derived CDR1 and CDR2 are SSHAT and FNYEAQ (reference sequence). Trimming took off 4 bases at V and 0 bases at J, with 13 bases between the two ends. The CDR3 coding sequence is TGTGCCAGCAGCTGGACACCTACTAGCTCTGGGGCCAACGTCCTGACTTTC. Encoded protein: CASSWTPTSSGANVLTF.

The chain employs TRBV10-2 and TRBJ2-5, with TRBD2 matching over 13 bases. This CDR3 region has 13 residues. The junction had 3 bases not matched to a gene; V was cut back by 10 bases and J by 4 bases. CDR1 and CDR2 (germline): WSHSY, SAAADI. CDR3 nucleotides: TGCGCCACCGGACTAGCGGGAGCAGAGACCCAGTACTTC. Its translation: CATGLAGAETQYF.

The chain combines TRBV19 with TRBJ1-2, with unresolved D. Per germline, CDR1 LNHDA and CDR2 SQIVND (reference sequence). V was pared by 3 bases and J by 1 base, with 9 bases between. This CDR3 has 14 residues. The CDR3 nucleotides are TGTGCCAGTAGTATTGGTCAGAATAACTATGGCTACACCTTC. This codes for CASSIGQNNYGYTF.

The chain has TRBV29-1 and TRBJ1-2; D call uncertain. CDR3 length: 13 amino acids. V shed 0 bases and J shed 4 bases, with 9 bases lying between them. Germline V gene sequence: CDR1 SQVTM, CDR2 ANQGSEA. The chain's CDR3 is CSVEDRTTYGYTF. The CDR3 DNA follows: TGCAGCGTTGAAGACAGGACTACCTATGGCTACACCTTC.

The chain employs TRBV11-3 and TRBJ1-3; D is unclear. Looked up from germline, CDR1 is SGHNT and CDR2 is YENEEA. The V gene lost 0 bases and the J gene lost 0 bases, with 6 bases spanning the gap. The CDR3 is made up of 15 amino acids. The CDR3 sequence: CASSLDGSSGNTIYF. The CDR3 nucleotides read TGTGCCAGCAGCTTAGACGGGAGCTCTGGAAACACCATATATTTT. Looking up the rest from reference TRBV11-3 and TRBJ1-3 gives the full variable domain: EAGVVQSPRYKIIEKKQPVAFWCNPISGHNTLYWYLQNLGQGPELLIRYENEEAVDDSQLPKDRFSAERLKGVDSTLKIQPAELGDSAVYLCASSLDGSSGNTIYFGEGSWLTVV.

This chain connects TRBV14 to TRBJ1-1; D remains unclear. V dropped 8 bases and J dropped 2 bases, with 12 bases sitting between them. Germline CDR1 is SGHDN and CDR2 is FVKESK. CDR3 length equals 13 residues. The CDR3 DNA reads TGTGCCAGCGCCCTGGGCAGAAACACTGAAGCTTTCTTT. Translated: CASALGRNTEAFF. Using reference TRBV14 and TRBJ1-1 for the parts outside the CDR3, the full variable domain is EAGVTQFPSHSVIEKGQTVTLRCDPISGHDNLYWYRRVMGKEIKFLLHFVKESKQDESGMPNNRFLAERTGGTYSTLKVQPAELEDSGVYFCASALGRNTEAFFGQGTRLTVV.

The V call is TRBV19, the J call TRBJ1-2; maybe TRBD1 (6 bases). This CDR3 comprises 15 residues. Looked up from germline, CDR1 is LNHDA and CDR2 is SQIVND (reference sequence). V lost 3 bases and J 3 bases, leaving 14 bases between the germline ends. This CDR3 reads CASSIFLQGYYGYTF. CDR3 DNA sequence: TGTGCCAGTAGTATCTTCCTACAGGGCTACTATGGCTACACCTTC.

The chain has TRBV28 and TRBJ2-7; perhaps TRBD1 as D (5 bases). V lost 6 bases to trimming and J lost 2 bases, with 14 bases between them. The germline CDR1 and CDR2 sequences are MDHEN and SYDVKM. The CDR3 is made up of 14 amino acids. The CDR3 DNA is TGTGCCAGCAGCATATGGGGCGGTACCTACGAGCAGTACTTC. This gives the protein CASSIWGGTYEQYF. The whole variable domain, remainder taken from reference TRBV28 and TRBJ2-7, is DVKVTQSSRYLVKRTGEKVFLECVQDMDHENMFWYRQDPGLGLRLIYFSYDVKMKEKGDIPEGYSVSREKKERFSLILESASTNQTSMYLCASSIWGGTYEQYFGPGTRLTVT.

The genes are TRBV6-4 and TRBJ1-1; the match to TRBD1 covers 10 bases. This CDR3 comprises 14 residues. Trimming removed 5 bases from V and 5 bases from J; junction bases left unmatched: 5. Germline V gene sequence: CDR1 MRHNA, CDR2 SNTAGT. CDR3 nucleotides: TGTGCCAGCAGTTTCGACAGGGGGCTGACTGAAGCTTTCTTT. This gives the protein CASSFDRGLTEAFF.

This clone turned up a few times. The V gene is TRBV11-3, the J gene TRBJ1-1, with a tentative D call TRBD1 (5 bases). Germline CDR1 SGHNT, CDR2 YENEEA. V was clipped by 5 bases and J by 3 bases, with 13 bases between them. The length of the CDR3 is 14 residues. The CDR3 protein is CASSIQGYHTEAFF. CDR3 DNA sequence: TGTGCCAGCAGCATCCAGGGATATCACACTGAAGCTTTCTTT.

The V and J genes are TRBV22-1 and TRBJ2-6. TRBV22-1 is marked as a pseudogene. The CDR3 is 15 amino acids. The CDR3, as DNA: TGTGCCAGCAGTTCCCCGGGGGCCGGGGCCAACGTCCTGACTTTC. Translated: CASSSPGAGANVLTF.